This T cell receptor beta chain was sequenced in a study of control samples from healthy donors and cancer patients. Here immunoSEQ multiplex PCR was the method, and the copy in TCRdb shows in-frame clones only, minus some. The table includes 6,000 to 8,500 clones, 76% detected once. The length of the CDR3 is 14 residues. Germline lookup yields CDR1 SGHAT and CDR2 FQNNGV. Trimming left V 6 bases short and J 1 base short, with 12 bases between. Specimen: formalin-fixed, paraffin-embedded tissue. The receptor was isolated from a male donor with melanoma. This sequence joins TRBV11-2 and TRBJ2-5; D unresolved. CDR3 sequence (DNA): TGTGCCAGCAGGTTGGGTAGCATCCAAGAGACCCAGTACTTC. Translation gives CASRLGSIQETQYF.